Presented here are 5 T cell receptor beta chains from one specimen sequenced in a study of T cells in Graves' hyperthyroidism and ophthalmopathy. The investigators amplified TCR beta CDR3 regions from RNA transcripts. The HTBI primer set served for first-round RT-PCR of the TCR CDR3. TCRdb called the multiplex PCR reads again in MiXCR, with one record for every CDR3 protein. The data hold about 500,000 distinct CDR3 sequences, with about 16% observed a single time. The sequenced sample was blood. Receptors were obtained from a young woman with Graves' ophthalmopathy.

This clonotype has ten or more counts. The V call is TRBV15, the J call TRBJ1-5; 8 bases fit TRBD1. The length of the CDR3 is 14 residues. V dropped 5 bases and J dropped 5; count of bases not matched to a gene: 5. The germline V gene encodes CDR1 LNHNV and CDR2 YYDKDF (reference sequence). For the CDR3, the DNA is TGTGCCACCAGCCCAGGGGGCGCCTATCAGCCCCAGCATTTT. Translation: CATSPGGAYQPQHF.

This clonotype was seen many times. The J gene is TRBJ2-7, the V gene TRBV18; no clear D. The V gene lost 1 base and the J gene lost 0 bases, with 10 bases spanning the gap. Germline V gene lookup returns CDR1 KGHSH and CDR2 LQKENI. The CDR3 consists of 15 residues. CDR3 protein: CASSPLSDSSYEQYF. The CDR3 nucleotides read TGTGCCAGCTCACCACTTTCCGATAGCTCCTACGAGCAGTACTTC.

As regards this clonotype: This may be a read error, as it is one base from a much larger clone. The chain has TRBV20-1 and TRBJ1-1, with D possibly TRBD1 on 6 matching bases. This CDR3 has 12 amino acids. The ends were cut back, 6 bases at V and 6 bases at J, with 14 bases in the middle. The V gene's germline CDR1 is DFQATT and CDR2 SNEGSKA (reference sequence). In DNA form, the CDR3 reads TGCAGTGCAGGGGGGACTTTGGCTGAAGCTTTCTTT. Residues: CSAGGTLAEAFF.

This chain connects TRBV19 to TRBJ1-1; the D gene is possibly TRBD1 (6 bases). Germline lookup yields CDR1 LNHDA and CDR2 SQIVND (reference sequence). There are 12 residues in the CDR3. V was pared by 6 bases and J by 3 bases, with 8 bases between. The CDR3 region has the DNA TGTGCCAGTAGACAGGGTTACACTGAAGCTTTCTTT. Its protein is CASRQGYTEAFF.

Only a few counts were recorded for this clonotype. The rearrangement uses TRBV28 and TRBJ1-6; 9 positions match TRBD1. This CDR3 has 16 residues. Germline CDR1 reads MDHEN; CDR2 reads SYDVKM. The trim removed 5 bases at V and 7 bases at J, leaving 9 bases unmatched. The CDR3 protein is CASSPRQGDGNSPLHF. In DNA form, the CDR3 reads TGTGCCAGCAGTCCCAGACAGGGGGACGGGAATTCACCCCTCCACTTT.